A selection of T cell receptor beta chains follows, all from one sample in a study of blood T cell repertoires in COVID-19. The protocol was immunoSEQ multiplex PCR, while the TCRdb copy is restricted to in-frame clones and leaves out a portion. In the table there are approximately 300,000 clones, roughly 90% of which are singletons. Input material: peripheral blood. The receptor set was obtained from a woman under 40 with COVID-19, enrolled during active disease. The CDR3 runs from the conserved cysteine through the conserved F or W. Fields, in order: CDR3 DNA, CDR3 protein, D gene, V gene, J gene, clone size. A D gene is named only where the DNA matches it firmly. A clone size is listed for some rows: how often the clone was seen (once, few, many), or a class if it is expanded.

cdr3_nt: TGTGCCAGCACCCTTAGCGGAAGGTACGAGCAGTACTTC
cdr3_aa: CASTLSGRYEQYF
d_call: NA
v_call: TRBV2
j_call: TRBJ2-7
clone_size: NA

cdr3_nt: TGTGCCAGCAGTTACTCGGACAACTCCTACGAGCAGTACTTC
cdr3_aa: CASSYSDNSYEQYF
d_call: NA
v_call: TRBV6-2/TRBV6-3
j_call: TRBJ2-7
clone_size: NA

cdr3_nt: TGTGCCAGCAGTCTACAGGAAGATACGCAGTATTTT
cdr3_aa: CASSLQEDTQYF
d_call: NA
v_call: TRBV28
j_call: TRBJ2-3
clone_size: once

cdr3_nt: TGTGCCAGCAGTTTACCCCCCGGAGAGACCGGGGAGCTGTTTTTT
cdr3_aa: CASSLPPGETGELFF
d_call: NA
v_call: TRBV28
j_call: TRBJ2-2
clone_size: NA

cdr3_nt: TGTGCCAGCAGCTTTATAGTTGCTGAAGCTTTCTTT
cdr3_aa: CASSFIVAEAFF
d_call: NA
v_call: TRBV7-9
j_call: TRBJ1-1
clone_size: NA

cdr3_nt: TGTGCCAGCAGGACAGGGGGCGCGGATACGCAGTATTTT
cdr3_aa: CASRTGGADTQYF
d_call: TRBD1
v_call: TRBV2
j_call: TRBJ2-3
clone_size: NA

cdr3_nt: TGTGCCAGTACGCATCAGGGTGCAACTAATGAAAAACTGTTTTTT
cdr3_aa: CASTHQGATNEKLFF
d_call: NA
v_call: TRBV19
j_call: TRBJ1-4
clone_size: NA

cdr3_nt: TGTGCCAGCAGCGATCTAGGGGACTATAATTCACCCCTCCACTTT
cdr3_aa: CASSDLGDYNSPLHF
d_call: NA
v_call: TRBV9
j_call: TRBJ1-6
clone_size: NA

cdr3_nt: TGTGCCAGCAGCTTTGAAGGGGCTGGAGGCTACACCTTC
cdr3_aa: CASSFEGAGGYTF
d_call: NA
v_call: TRBV7-9
j_call: TRBJ1-2
clone_size: NA

cdr3_nt: TGTGCCAGCAGTGTTCTTTCCTATGGCTACACCTTC
cdr3_aa: CASSVLSYGYTF
d_call: NA
v_call: TRBV2
j_call: TRBJ1-2
clone_size: NA

cdr3_nt: TGTGCCAGCAGCCCCTTAGTGAACACTGAAGCTTTCTTT
cdr3_aa: CASSPLVNTEAFF
d_call: NA
v_call: TRBV7-8
j_call: TRBJ1-1
clone_size: NA

cdr3_nt: TGTGCCAGCAGCCCGAGATGGCACGGGACAGGTTCTAACGGCTACACCTTC
cdr3_aa: CASSPRWHGTGSNGYTF
d_call: TRBD1
v_call: TRBV28
j_call: TRBJ1-2
clone_size: once

cdr3_nt: TGTGCCAGCAGCCAACGGGACAGGAACACTGAAGCTTTCTTT
cdr3_aa: CASSQRDRNTEAFF
d_call: TRBD1
v_call: TRBV3-1/TRBV3-2
j_call: TRBJ1-1
clone_size: NA

cdr3_nt: TGTGCCAGCAGCTTGGGGACAGGACTTGGATCAGACAATGAGCAGTTCTTC
cdr3_aa: CASSLGTGLGSDNEQFF
d_call: TRBD1
v_call: TRBV5-4
j_call: TRBJ2-1
clone_size: NA

cdr3_nt: TGTGCCAGCAGCCTGGGAGGAGGGGGCTTATGGAACACTGAAGCTTTCTTT
cdr3_aa: CASSLGGGGLWNTEAFF
d_call: TRBD1
v_call: TRBV5-4
j_call: TRBJ1-1
clone_size: NA

cdr3_nt: TGTGCCAGCAGCTCGGGATTCGGGGACGAGCAGTACTTC
cdr3_aa: CASSSGFGDEQYF
d_call: NA
v_call: TRBV7-3
j_call: TRBJ2-7
clone_size: NA

cdr3_nt: TGTGCCAGCAGCTCTTTACTGGGAGCAGGGAACACTGAAGCTTTCTTT
cdr3_aa: CASSSLLGAGNTEAFF
d_call: NA
v_call: TRBV11-2
j_call: TRBJ1-1
clone_size: NA

cdr3_nt: TGTGCCAGCTCACCAGGGACAGGGAGGGAAAACATTCAGTACTTC
cdr3_aa: CASSPGTGRENIQYF
d_call: TRBD1
v_call: TRBV18
j_call: TRBJ2-4
clone_size: NA

cdr3_nt: TGCAGCGTTGAAGATCGGCTAGCAGCAGATACGCAGTATTTT
cdr3_aa: CSVEDRLAADTQYF
d_call: NA
v_call: TRBV29-1
j_call: TRBJ2-3
clone_size: once

cdr3_nt: TGTGCCAGCAGTCCGCTGGACAGGAGCTATGGCTACACCTTC
cdr3_aa: CASSPLDRSYGYTF
d_call: TRBD1
v_call: TRBV27
j_call: TRBJ1-2
clone_size: NA

cdr3_nt: TGTGCCAGCAGTGACAGCGGGAGTACCCCAGATACGCAGTATTTT
cdr3_aa: CASSDSGSTPDTQYF
d_call: TRBD2
v_call: TRBV6-4
j_call: TRBJ2-3
clone_size: few

cdr3_nt: TGTGCCTGGAGTCCCCAGGGACTGGAAAAACTGTTTTTT
cdr3_aa: CAWSPQGLEKLFF
d_call: NA
v_call: TRBV30
j_call: TRBJ1-4
clone_size: NA

cdr3_nt: TGCGCCAGCAGTGCGAGCGGGACTAGCACAGATACGCAGTATTTT
cdr3_aa: CASSASGTSTDTQYF
d_call: TRBD2
v_call: TRBV10-1
j_call: TRBJ2-3
clone_size: NA

cdr3_nt: TGTGCCAGCAGCTCCGACAGGGGATGGGCCGAGCAGTACTTC
cdr3_aa: CASSSDRGWAEQYF
d_call: TRBD1
v_call: TRBV7-2
j_call: TRBJ2-7
clone_size: few

cdr3_nt: TGTGCCAGCAGTCTACTCCAGGGGAGAAGGGCTAATGAAAAACTGTTTTTT
cdr3_aa: CASSLLQGRRANEKLFF
d_call: NA
v_call: TRBV6-6
j_call: TRBJ1-4
clone_size: NA

cdr3_nt: TGTGCCAGCAGCCAAGATTTAGAACTAGCGGAAGACAATGAGCAGTTCTTC
cdr3_aa: CASSQDLELAEDNEQFF
d_call: TRBD2
v_call: TRBV3-1/TRBV3-2
j_call: TRBJ2-1
clone_size: NA

cdr3_nt: TGTGCCATCTCACGGGATTCAGAAGAGACCCAGTACTTC
cdr3_aa: CAISRDSEETQYF
d_call: NA
v_call: TRBV10-3
j_call: TRBJ2-5
clone_size: NA

cdr3_nt: TGTGCCAGCAGCCGCGGACAGTTAAGCTCCTACGAGCAGTACTTC
cdr3_aa: CASSRGQLSSYEQYF
d_call: NA
v_call: TRBV7-9
j_call: TRBJ2-7
clone_size: few

cdr3_nt: TGTGCCAGCAGTTACCCCCAGTCAGATACGCAGTATTTT
cdr3_aa: CASSYPQSDTQYF
d_call: NA
v_call: TRBV6-6
j_call: TRBJ2-3
clone_size: NA

cdr3_nt: TGCGCCAGCGCCGGGGGTGGACAGGGAGATCAGCCCCAGCATTTT
cdr3_aa: CASAGGGQGDQPQHF
d_call: TRBD1
v_call: TRBV10-2
j_call: TRBJ1-5
clone_size: few

cdr3_nt: TGCGCCAGCAGCTCGGGCCTCGGGGGCACTGAAGCTTTCTTT
cdr3_aa: CASSSGLGGTEAFF
d_call: NA
v_call: TRBV5-1
j_call: TRBJ1-1
clone_size: NA

cdr3_nt: TGTGCCAGCAGCTTGCAGGGGGTCTACAATGAGCAGTTCTTC
cdr3_aa: CASSLQGVYNEQFF
d_call: TRBD1
v_call: TRBV5-4
j_call: TRBJ2-1
clone_size: NA

cdr3_nt: TGTGCCAGCAGCGCCTTGACAGCACGACGCATACCCTCTGGGGTAGAGACCCAGTACTTC
cdr3_aa: CASSALTARRIPSGVETQYF
d_call: NA
v_call: TRBV21-1
j_call: TRBJ2-5
clone_size: NA

cdr3_nt: TGCGCCAGCAGCCGACAACCCCAGTCGACAGAAAACTATGGCTACACCTTC
cdr3_aa: CASSRQPQSTENYGYTF
d_call: NA
v_call: TRBV4-1
j_call: TRBJ1-2
clone_size: NA

cdr3_nt: TGCGCCAGCCGAGGACAGGTCAACACTGAAGCTTTCTTT
cdr3_aa: CASRGQVNTEAFF
d_call: TRBD1
v_call: TRBV10-1
j_call: TRBJ1-1
clone_size: NA

cdr3_nt: TGTGCCAGCAGCACAGGTACGTGGCACCTGGGGTATGGCTACACCTTC
cdr3_aa: CASSTGTWHLGYGYTF
d_call: NA
v_call: TRBV9
j_call: TRBJ1-2
clone_size: few

cdr3_nt: TGTGCCAGCTCCACTAGGGCGGGGGCTGCGGATGAGCAGTTCTTC
cdr3_aa: CASSTRAGAADEQFF
d_call: NA
v_call: TRBV11-2
j_call: TRBJ2-1
clone_size: NA

cdr3_nt: TGTGCCAGCAGTCGACTAGCGTTCTACAATGAGCAGTTCTTC
cdr3_aa: CASSRLAFYNEQFF
d_call: TRBD2
v_call: TRBV2
j_call: TRBJ2-1
clone_size: once

cdr3_nt: TGTGCCACCCTTCCCGCGGGGTTCTTC
cdr3_aa: CATLPAGFF
d_call: NA
v_call: TRBV24-1
j_call: TRBJ2-1
clone_size: NA

cdr3_nt: TGTGCCAGCAGTGGACAGGGGGCGGTCGGCTACACCTTC
cdr3_aa: CASSGQGAVGYTF
d_call: TRBD1
v_call: TRBV28
j_call: TRBJ1-2
clone_size: NA

cdr3_nt: TGTGCCAGCAGTCTGACAGGGCCGCTCCACGAGCAGTACTTC
cdr3_aa: CASSLTGPLHEQYF
d_call: TRBD1
v_call: TRBV27
j_call: TRBJ2-7
clone_size: NA

cdr3_nt: TGCGCCAGCAGCTTGGGACAGGGGGCTGGAAACACCATATATTTT
cdr3_aa: CASSLGQGAGNTIYF
d_call: TRBD1
v_call: TRBV5-1
j_call: TRBJ1-3
clone_size: NA

cdr3_nt: TGTGCCAGCAGCCTCCGGACTAGCGGGAGGCCCGAGCAGTTCTTC
cdr3_aa: CASSLRTSGRPEQFF
d_call: TRBD2
v_call: TRBV5-4
j_call: TRBJ2-1
clone_size: NA

cdr3_nt: TGTGCCAGCAGTACCCGTGGCCTCCAGCCCCAGCATTTT
cdr3_aa: CASSTRGLQPQHF
d_call: NA
v_call: TRBV27
j_call: TRBJ1-5
clone_size: NA

cdr3_nt: TGTGCCAGCAGCCAAAGGCCGGGGGGAGCTGGAAACACCATATATTTT
cdr3_aa: CASSQRPGGAGNTIYF
d_call: NA
v_call: TRBV3-1/TRBV3-2
j_call: TRBJ1-3
clone_size: NA

cdr3_nt: TGTGTCAGAAGCTTAGGATGTAGGAGCGGGGATTACGAGCAGTACTTC
cdr3_aa: CVRSLGCRSGDYEQYF
d_call: NA
v_call: TRBV7-5
j_call: TRBJ2-7
clone_size: NA

cdr3_nt: TGTGCCAGCTCACTAGGAGGAGTGAACACTGAAGCTTTCTTT
cdr3_aa: CASSLGGVNTEAFF
d_call: NA
v_call: TRBV18
j_call: TRBJ1-1
clone_size: NA

cdr3_nt: TGTGCCAGCAGTTACTCTGGGCGGGTGAATGAAAAACTGTTTTTT
cdr3_aa: CASSYSGRVNEKLFF
d_call: NA
v_call: TRBV6-5
j_call: TRBJ1-4
clone_size: NA

cdr3_nt: TGTGCCAGTCCGGGATTAACCACAGATACGCAGTATTTT
cdr3_aa: CASPGLTTDTQYF
d_call: NA
v_call: TRBV6-5
j_call: TRBJ2-3
clone_size: NA

cdr3_nt: TGCAGCATCAAATGGACTGCTGGCACAGATACGCAGTATTTT
cdr3_aa: CSIKWTAGTDTQYF
d_call: NA
v_call: TRBV29-1
j_call: TRBJ2-3
clone_size: NA

cdr3_nt: TGTGCCAGCATTCTTGGCCCGGACTGGAATTCACCCCTCCACTTT
cdr3_aa: CASILGPDWNSPLHF
d_call: NA
v_call: TRBV2
j_call: TRBJ1-6
clone_size: NA

cdr3_nt: TGCGCCAGCAGCCAAGTGGGCTCTGGCACAGATACGCAGTATTTT
cdr3_aa: CASSQVGSGTDTQYF
d_call: NA
v_call: TRBV4-3
j_call: TRBJ2-3
clone_size: once

cdr3_nt: TGCAGCGTTGGACAGTCGGAGAGCCAGCCCCAGCATTTT
cdr3_aa: CSVGQSESQPQHF
d_call: NA
v_call: TRBV29-1
j_call: TRBJ1-5
clone_size: NA

cdr3_nt: TGCGCCAGCAGCCTTAATACGGACAGCTGGGGCTACACCTTC
cdr3_aa: CASSLNTDSWGYTF
d_call: NA
v_call: TRBV5-1
j_call: TRBJ1-2
clone_size: NA

cdr3_nt: TGTGCCAGCACCCGAGGGTGGGCTAGCGGGTTGGATACGCAGTATTTT
cdr3_aa: CASTRGWASGLDTQYF
d_call: TRBD2
v_call: TRBV7-9
j_call: TRBJ2-3
clone_size: NA

cdr3_nt: TGCGCCAGCAGCTTGGAAGGGCAGGGGGCGCAGGAGCAGTACTTC
cdr3_aa: CASSLEGQGAQEQYF
d_call: TRBD1
v_call: TRBV5-1
j_call: TRBJ2-7
clone_size: once

cdr3_nt: TGTGCCAGCTCACCACGGACCCACAGGGACTATGGCTACACCTTC
cdr3_aa: CASSPRTHRDYGYTF
d_call: NA
v_call: TRBV18
j_call: TRBJ1-2
clone_size: NA

cdr3_nt: TGTGCCAGCAGGGGCCTATCCTACAATGAGCAGTTCTTC
cdr3_aa: CASRGLSYNEQFF
d_call: NA
v_call: TRBV28
j_call: TRBJ2-1
clone_size: NA

cdr3_nt: TGTGCCTGGACCTGGGCTAGCGGGAGGCGGGCAGATACGCAGTATTTT
cdr3_aa: CAWTWASGRRADTQYF
d_call: TRBD2
v_call: TRBV30
j_call: TRBJ2-3
clone_size: once